This T cell receptor (beta chain) was identified during a study of shared clonotypes between healthy human individuals. Study information: A donor's plate count was three for CD4 naive and three for CD4 memory; CD8 naive had two and CD8 memory one.

Every contributor of samples was a Caucasian grown-up residing in Nashville, Tennessee. Study results and caveats: Among the subsets, naive ones generally showed larger estimated richness than memory ones. Inspection by rarefaction showed sorted-subset sequencing to be incomplete despite large depth.

Regarding this clone: The target antigen is unknown.

Germline values: CDR1 MDHEN, CDR2 SYDVKM. The CDR3 extends over 14 amino acids. V gave up 7 bases and J gave up 12 bases; unmatched junction bases: 14. The table came from immunoSEQ multiplex PCR; TCRdb's copy has only in-frame clones and leaves some out. The data show roughly 1,000,000 clones, with 75% to 80% seen just once and 0.6% to 0.75% held by the top ten. This clonotype was obtained from a man between 18 and 29 years old in good health. Some clones in this sample may be carry-over from other donors' samples. The genes are TRBV28 and TRBJ2-1; 8 bases are shared with TRBD2. Sequencing was performed on memory CD4+ T cells from PBMCs. Subset reported: CD45RA-negative fraction. This chain's CDR3 is CASIGREGAMAQFF. In DNA form, the CDR3 reads TGTGCCAGCATTGGCCGGGAGGGCGCAATGGCGCAGTTCTTC.